What follows are 24 T cell receptor beta chains derived from one specimen sequenced in a study of shared clonotypes between healthy human individuals (dated by TCRdb to between 2020 and 2021). The protocol used for the library was the immunoSEQ multiplex PCR assay. TCRdb obtained this table from immuneACCESS and retained in-frame rearrangements with V and J assigned. These tables miss some clones; where compared with another copy, unresolved V genes account for less than half of the shortfall, and the remainder is unexplained. The sample data list some 450,000 clones, and 60% to 80% of these were observed just once. Around 11% of the sample comes from the top ten. The sequenced sample was PBMCs. The origin of the receptors is a woman aged 40 to 55 in good health. Some clones in this sample may be carry-over from other donors' samples.

The table lists this clone with a few counts. This rearrangement joins TRBV5-4 to TRBJ1-1, with 9 bases that match TRBD1. The CDR3 consists of 15 residues. V was pared by 4 bases and J by 1 base, with 5 bases of the junction left unmatched. CDR1 is SGHNT, CDR2 YYREEE, per germline (reference sequence). The CDR3 here is CASSTNRGRNTEAFF. Written as DNA, the CDR3 is TGTGCCAGCAGCACTAACAGGGGGCGGAACACTGAAGCTTTCTTT.

The genes are TRBV18 and TRBJ1-4; TRBD1 agrees at 8 bases. The CDR3 runs to 15 residues. Trimming at V came to 6 bases and at J to 8 bases, leaving 11 bases not matched to a gene. Germline V gene lookup returns CDR1 KGHSH and CDR2 LQKENI. CDR3 sequence reads: CASSYAGGVDEKLFF. The CDR3 DNA sequence: TGTGCCAGCTCGTACGCAGGGGGCGTGGACGAAAAACTGTTTTTT.

The chain is built from TRBV4-1 and TRBJ1-5, with D maybe TRBD1 (5 bases). Germline V CDR1 and CDR2: MGHRA, YSYEKL. Trimming left V 6 bases short and J 2 bases short, with 11 bases between. CDR3 length: 14 residues. CDR3 bases: TGCGCCAGCAGTCGGACATCTGGCAATCAGCCCCAGCATTTT. This encodes CASSRTSGNQPQHF.

This chain links TRBV18 with TRBJ2-7; 8 bases line up with TRBD1. The CDR3 runs 15 residues. V shed 3 bases and J 3 bases; nucleotides not matched to a gene: 7. Per germline, CDR1 KGHSH and CDR2 LQKENI. The CDR3 here is CASSPRDRQVYEQYF. The CDR3 nucleotides read TGTGCCAGCTCACCTCGGGACAGGCAGGTCTACGAGCAGTACTTC.

The chain uses TRBV5-1 and TRBJ1-3, with D hard to call. CDR1 is SGHRS and CDR2 is YFSETQ in the germline V gene. This CDR3 region has 17 residues. With 0 bases removed from V and 2 bases from J, the gap between germline ends came to 15 bases. The CDR3 DNA reads TGCGCCAGCAGCTTGGACGTTCAAAGTCTTCCTGGAAACACCATATATTTT. Translation gives CASSLDVQSLPGNTIYF.

A single count supports this clone. This chain joins TRBV20-1 and TRBJ2-1, with D maybe TRBD2 (5 bases). The germline V and J ends were trimmed by 5 bases and 10 bases, with 12 bases remaining between them. The CDR3 loop spans 11 amino acids. Germline CDR1 is DFQATT and CDR2 is SNEGSKA (reference sequence). CDR3 coding DNA: TGCAGTGCTGGCCCGGGAAGGGAGCAGTTCTTC. Residues: CSAGPGREQFF.

The chain uses TRBV28 and TRBJ1-1; no definite D call. Trimming cost V 11 bases and J 5 bases, with 18 bases left between them. CDR3 length equals 13 residues. Germline V lookup: CDR1 MDHEN, CDR2 SYDVKM. The CDR3 coding sequence is TGTGCCTGTAGCCCCGTGGTGAGGACTGAAGCTTTCTTT. This sequence encodes CACSPVVRTEAFF.

This clone has just a few counts. The chain employs TRBV6-1 and TRBJ1-4, with D possibly TRBD1 on 6 matching bases. The germline gives CDR1 MNHNS, CDR2 SASEGT. With 4 bases removed from V and 5 bases from J, the gap between germline ends came to 14 bases. The CDR3 runs to 15 residues. In DNA form, the CDR3 reads TGTGCCAGCAGTGGCCTCACAGGGTTCAATGAAAAACTGTTTTTT. The encoded protein is CASSGLTGFNEKLFF.

About this clone: A much bigger clone sits one base away, suggesting this may be a read error. The same CDR3 is also encoded by other DNA sequences in this sample. The gene calls are TRBV4-2 and TRBJ2-1; 12 bases are a match to TRBD2. The V gene's germline CDR1 is LGHNA and CDR2 YNFKEQ. With V trimmed by 2 bases and J by 4 bases, 3 bases remained unmatched. This CDR3 spans 16 amino acids. The CDR3 reads CASSQLAGGTYNEQFF. DNA for the CDR3: TGTGCCAGCAGCCAACTAGCGGGAGGGACTTACAATGAGCAGTTCTTC.

The rearrangement uses TRBV4-1 and TRBJ2-7, with 9 bases that match TRBD1. The CDR3 loop spans 15 amino acids. V dropped 4 bases and J dropped 5; count of bases not matched to a gene: 9. Germline V gene lookup returns CDR1 MGHRA and CDR2 YSYEKL. The CDR3: CASSPTGTGYDEQYF. Written as DNA, the CDR3 is TGCGCCAGCAGCCCGACCGGGACAGGGTATGACGAGCAGTACTTC.

This chain connects TRBV28 to TRBJ2-1, with TRBD1 matching 7 bases. The length of the CDR3 is 14 residues. V was pared by 8 bases and J by 0 bases, with 4 bases of the junction left unmatched. Per the germline V gene, CDR1 is MDHEN and CDR2 is SYDVKM. The CDR3 spells CASSPGGSYNEQFF. CDR3 sequence (DNA): TGTGCCAGCTCTCCAGGGGGCTCCTACAATGAGCAGTTCTTC. The entire variable domain, with the rest obtained from reference TRBV28 and TRBJ2-1, is as follows: DVKVTQSSRYLVKRTGEKVFLECVQDMDHENMFWYRQDPGLGLRLIYFSYDVKMKEKGDIPEGYSVSREKKERFSLILESASTNQTSMYLCASSPGGSYNEQFFGPGTRLTVL.

The V and J genes are TRBV21-1 and TRBJ2-3; the D segment call TRBD2 is taken from the table without a DNA check. TRBV21-1 is described as a pseudogene. The CDR3 is 16 amino acids. CDR3 protein: CASSDPTSGKTDTQYF. CDR3 DNA: TGTGCCAGCAGCGACCCGACTAGCGGGAAGACAGATACGCAGTATTTT.

This chain joins TRBV30 and TRBJ2-7, with 13 nucleotides matching TRBD2. With V trimmed by 5 bases and J by 12 bases, 7 bases remained unmatched. The CDR3 contains 12 residues. Germline loops: CDR1 GTSNPN, CDR2 SVGIG (reference sequence). The CDR3 protein is CAWGGLAGEVYF. CDR3 DNA: TGTGCCTGGGGCGGACTAGCGGGAGAGGTGTACTTC.

The V gene is TRBV6-5, the J gene TRBJ2-7, with 12 positions matching TRBD2. V was pared by 5 bases and J by 6 bases, with 8 bases of the junction left unmatched. This CDR3 is built from 15 residues. Germline CDR1 and CDR2: MNHEY and SVGAGI. Written as DNA, the CDR3 is TGTGCCAGCAGTCCCCCGGGACTAGCGGGTCGCGAGCAGTACTTC. It yields the protein CASSPPGLAGREQYF.

The chain links TRBV4-1 to TRBJ2-7, with no clear D. CDR1 is MGHRA and CDR2 is YSYEKL in the germline V gene. V lost 3 bases and J lost 4, with 13 bases in between. CDR3 size: 14 residues. The CDR3 DNA follows: TGCGCCAGCAGCCATCTCACGGGCAGTTACGAGCAGTACTTC. This sequence encodes CASSHLTGSYEQYF.

This chain connects TRBV5-4 to TRBJ2-7, with D possibly TRBD1 on 6 matching bases. Germline values: CDR1 SGHNT, CDR2 YYREEE (reference sequence). V was clipped by 4 bases and J by 5 bases, with 19 bases between them. The CDR3 is 15 residues long. CDR3 residues: CASSPTRGHTHEQYF. CDR3 sequence (DNA): TGTGCCAGCAGCCCCACCCGGGGACATACCCACGAGCAGTACTTC.

The CDR3 DNA is TGTGCCAGCTCACGGGACACTAGCACAGATACGCAGTATTTT. Translation: CASSRDTSTDTQYF. The chain carries TRBV18 and TRBJ2-3, with a weak D call TRBD1 (6 bases). This CDR3 is 14 amino acids long. Per germline, CDR1 KGHSH and CDR2 LQKENI. V was pared by 4 bases and J by 0 bases, with 8 bases between.

This chain's CDR3 is CASSEGRNTGELFF. In DNA, the CDR3 is TGCGCCAGCAGCGAGGGGCGGAACACCGGGGAGCTGTTTTTT. The rearrangement links TRBV4-3 to TRBJ2-2; D is tentatively TRBD1 or TRBD2 (5 bases each). Trimming removed 5 bases from V and 1 base from J, with 8 bases in between. This CDR3 is built from 14 residues. The germline gives CDR1 LGHNA, CDR2 YSLEER.

CDR3 in amino acids: CASSLAGVAYGYTF. Written as DNA, the CDR3 is TGTGCCAGCAGCTTGGCAGGGGTGGCCTATGGCTACACCTTC. The chain links TRBV5-6 to TRBJ1-2, with D maybe TRBD1 (6 bases). Looked up from germline, CDR1 is SGHDT and CDR2 is YYEEEE. This CDR3 contains 14 residues. V was shortened by 0 bases and J by 4 bases, with 10 bases between the two germline ends.

This clone was detected only a few times. This rearrangement joins TRBV10-1 to TRBJ1-4; 10 bases map to TRBD1. CDR3 size: 14 residues. Per the germline V gene, CDR1 is WNHNN and CDR2 is SYGVQD (reference sequence). J was trimmed by 8 bases and V by 7 bases; bases with no gene match: 7. CDR3 protein: CASNRGQGGEKLFF. CDR3 sequence (DNA): TGCGCCAGCAACAGAGGACAGGGGGGGGAAAAACTGTTTTTT.

A few counts support this clone. The genes are TRBV28 and TRBJ1-6; D is uncertain. Trimming removed 6 bases at V and 5 bases at J, with 14 bases between. CDR1 and CDR2 from the germline V gene are MDHEN and SYDVKM. This CDR3 spans 15 amino acids. CDR3 protein: CASRIPRANNSPLHF. The DNA for the CDR3 is TGTGCCAGCAGGATCCCCCGGGCAAATAATTCACCCCTCCACTTT.

The V and J genes are TRBV15 and TRBJ2-7; 9 bases are a match to TRBD2. Germline assignment: CDR1 LNHNV and CDR2 YYDKDF (reference sequence). The CDR3 extends over 22 amino acids. Losses at the gene ends were 0 bases for V and 1 base for J; bases not matched to a gene: 22. CDR3 sequence reads: CATSRDRDPSISGRKISYEQYF. Here the CDR3 DNA reads TGTGCCACCAGCAGAGATCGGGACCCTTCGATCAGCGGGAGGAAAATTTCCTACGAGCAGTACTTC.

The V call is TRBV4-3, the J call TRBJ1-2, with TRBD1 matching over 7 bases. CDR1 and CDR2 from the germline V gene are LGHNA and YSLEER. J was trimmed by 8 bases and V by 0 bases; bases with no gene match: 9. The CDR3 covers 15 residues. The CDR3 sequence: CASSQEVGGASGYTF. In DNA, the CDR3 is TGCGCCAGCAGCCAAGAGGTAGGGGGCGCCTCGGGCTACACCTTC.

The chain joins TRBV30 to TRBJ2-7; D remains unclear. The CDR3 is 12 amino acids. Trimming pared 0 bases from V and 3 bases from J, leaving 6 bases between. Germline V lookup: CDR1 GTSNPN, CDR2 SVGIG (reference sequence). The CDR3 region is CAWSVEHYEQYF. The CDR3, as DNA: TGTGCCTGGAGTGTGGAGCACTACGAGCAGTACTTC.